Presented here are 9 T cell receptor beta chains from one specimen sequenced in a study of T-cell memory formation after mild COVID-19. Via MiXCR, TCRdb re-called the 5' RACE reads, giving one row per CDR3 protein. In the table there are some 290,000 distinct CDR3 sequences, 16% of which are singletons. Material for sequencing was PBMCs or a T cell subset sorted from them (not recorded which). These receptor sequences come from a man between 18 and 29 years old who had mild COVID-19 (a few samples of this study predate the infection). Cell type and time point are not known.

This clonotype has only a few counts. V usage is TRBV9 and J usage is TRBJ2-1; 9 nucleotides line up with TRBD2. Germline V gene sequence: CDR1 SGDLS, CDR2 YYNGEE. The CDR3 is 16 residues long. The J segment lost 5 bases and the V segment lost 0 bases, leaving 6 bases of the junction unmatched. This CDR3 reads CASSVGRGGRDNEQFF. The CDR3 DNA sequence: TGTGCCAGCAGCGTAGGGCGGGGGGGACGCGACAATGAGCAGTTCTTC.

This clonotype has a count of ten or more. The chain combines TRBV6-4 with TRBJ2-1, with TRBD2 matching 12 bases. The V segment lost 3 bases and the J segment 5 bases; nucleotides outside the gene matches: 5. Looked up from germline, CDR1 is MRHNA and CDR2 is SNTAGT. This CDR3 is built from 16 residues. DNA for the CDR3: TGTGCCAGCAGTGAATCTAGCGGGGGGGCAAACAATGAGCAGTTCTTC. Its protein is CASSESSGGANNEQFF.

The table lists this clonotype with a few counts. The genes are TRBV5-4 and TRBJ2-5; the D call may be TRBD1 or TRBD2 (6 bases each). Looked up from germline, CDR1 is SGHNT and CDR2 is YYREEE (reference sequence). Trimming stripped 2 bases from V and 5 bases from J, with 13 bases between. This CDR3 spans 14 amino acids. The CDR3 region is CASSFLGGAETQYF. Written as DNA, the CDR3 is TGTGCCAGCAGCTTCCTCGGGGGCGCGGAGACCCAGTACTTC.

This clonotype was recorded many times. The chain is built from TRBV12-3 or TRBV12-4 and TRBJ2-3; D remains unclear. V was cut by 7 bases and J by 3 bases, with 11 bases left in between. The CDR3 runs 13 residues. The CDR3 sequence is CASTPMGTDTQYF. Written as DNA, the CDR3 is TGTGCCAGCACCCCTATGGGTACAGATACGCAGTATTTT.

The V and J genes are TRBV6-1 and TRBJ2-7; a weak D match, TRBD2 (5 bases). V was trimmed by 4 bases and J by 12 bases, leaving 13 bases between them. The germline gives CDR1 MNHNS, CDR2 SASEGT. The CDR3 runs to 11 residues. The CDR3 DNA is TGTGCCAGCAGTGGCCCGGAAGAGGGGTACTTC. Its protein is CASSGPEEGYF.

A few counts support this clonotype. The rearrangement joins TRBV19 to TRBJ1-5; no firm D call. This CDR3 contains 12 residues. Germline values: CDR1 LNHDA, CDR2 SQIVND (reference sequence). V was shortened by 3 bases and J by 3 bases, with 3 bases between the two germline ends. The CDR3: CASSMVNQPQHF. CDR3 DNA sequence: TGTGCCAGTAGTATGGTCAATCAGCCCCAGCATTTT. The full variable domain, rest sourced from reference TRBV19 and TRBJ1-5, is DGGITQSPKYLFRKEGQNVTLSCEQNLNHDAMYWYRQDPGQGLRLIYYSQIVNDFQKGDIAEGYSVSREKKESFPLTVTSAQKNPTAFYLCASSMVNQPQHFGDGTRLSIL.

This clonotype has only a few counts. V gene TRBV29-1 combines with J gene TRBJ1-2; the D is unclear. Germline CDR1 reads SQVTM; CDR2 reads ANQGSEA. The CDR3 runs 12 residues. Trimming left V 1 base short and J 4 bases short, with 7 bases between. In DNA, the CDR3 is TGCAGCGTTGAAGGCATGGTCTATGGCTACACCTTC. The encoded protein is CSVEGMVYGYTF. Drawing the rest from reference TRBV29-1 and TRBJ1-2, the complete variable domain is SAVISQKPSRDICQRGTSLTIQCQVDSQVTMMFWYRQQPGQSLTLIATANQGSEATYESGFVIDKFPISRPNLTFSTLTVSNMSPEDSSIYLCSVEGMVYGYTFGSGTRLTVV.

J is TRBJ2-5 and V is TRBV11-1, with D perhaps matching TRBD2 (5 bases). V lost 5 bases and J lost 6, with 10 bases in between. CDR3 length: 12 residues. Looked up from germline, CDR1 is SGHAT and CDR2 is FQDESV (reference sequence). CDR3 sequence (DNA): TGTGCCAGCAGCCCGGCCGGGAAGACCCAGTACTTC. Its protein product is CASSPAGKTQYF.

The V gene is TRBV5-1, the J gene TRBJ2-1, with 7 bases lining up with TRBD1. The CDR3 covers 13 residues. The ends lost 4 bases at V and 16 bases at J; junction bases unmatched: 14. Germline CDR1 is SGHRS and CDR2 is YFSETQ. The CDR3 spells CASSDPTGTGHFF. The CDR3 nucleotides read TGCGCCAGCAGCGACCCGACAGGGACGGGTCACTTCTTC.